Listed below are T cell receptor beta chains from one sample, sequenced in a study of shared clonotypes between healthy human individuals. Profiling relied on immunoSEQ multiplex PCR, and the TCRdb table lists in-frame clones only, not all of them. Here the sample spans hundreds of thousands of clones, 92% being singletons. Sequencing used naive CD8+ T cells sorted from blood. The source of these receptors is a man aged 25-45 years in good health. The CDR3 runs from the conserved cysteine through the conserved F or W.

V gene: TRBV4-3
J gene: TRBJ1-4
CDR3 protein: CASSQGPQGASTNEKLFF

V gene: TRBV19
J gene: TRBJ2-1
CDR3 protein: CASSIALGTGSYNEQFF

V gene: TRBV2
J gene: TRBJ2-3
CDR3 protein: CASSKVSESTYTQYF

V gene: TRBV2
J gene: TRBJ2-3
CDR3 protein: CASSGSTVGGLDTQYF

V gene: TRBV27
J gene: TRBJ2-7
CDR3 protein: CASKGLADYEQYF

V gene: TRBV23-1
J gene: TRBJ2-1
CDR3 protein: CASSPHSGRVTYNEQFF

V gene: TRBV5-5
J gene: TRBJ2-5
CDR3 protein: CASSLAWPGETQYF

V gene: TRBV5-1
J gene: TRBJ2-2
CDR3 protein: CASSLDSGDPREMFF

V gene: TRBV6-1
J gene: TRBJ2-7
CDR3 protein: CASSESSGFYEQYF

V gene: TRBV7-9
J gene: TRBJ2-7
CDR3 protein: CASSHGQYPYEQYF

V gene: TRBV19
J gene: TRBJ2-5
CDR3 protein: CASSIAGGPRETQYF

V gene: TRBV27
J gene: TRBJ2-1
CDR3 protein: CASSLPGGNEQFF

V gene: TRBV11-3
J gene: TRBJ2-1
CDR3 protein: CASSLAEAHRSYNEQFF

V gene: TRBV13
J gene: TRBJ1-1
CDR3 protein: CASSLNTGNTEAFF

V gene: TRBV13
J gene: TRBJ2-1
CDR3 protein: CASSLGASGYYNEQFF

V gene: TRBV28
J gene: TRBJ2-7
CDR3 protein: CASSFKPPLPRTIAGAKYF

V gene: TRBV4-2
J gene: TRBJ2-7
CDR3 protein: CASSQDLAQGARDYEQYF

V gene: TRBV6-5
J gene: TRBJ2-5
CDR3 protein: CASSPLGGQETQYF

V gene: TRBV27
J gene: TRBJ1-1
CDR3 protein: CASSQRTGEAFF

V gene: TRBV9
J gene: TRBJ1-5
CDR3 protein: CASNEGASNQPQHF

V gene: TRBV9
J gene: TRBJ2-5
CDR3 protein: CASNYRGFLETQYF

V gene: TRBV11-2
J gene: TRBJ2-5
CDR3 protein: CASSLESGLDTETQYF

V gene: TRBV7-2
J gene: TRBJ2-1
CDR3 protein: CASSYPGLGNEQFF

V gene: TRBV6-5
J gene: TRBJ1-1
CDR3 protein: CASSYDEENRIAFF

V gene: TRBV7-6
J gene: TRBJ2-7
CDR3 protein: CASSLGPGQGGFASYEQYF

V gene: TRBV29-1
J gene: TRBJ2-7
CDR3 protein: CSVGSTRGLYEQYF

V gene: TRBV10-1
J gene: TRBJ2-3
CDR3 protein: CASSGASGSLTDTQYF

V gene: TRBV5-1
J gene: TRBJ2-2
CDR3 protein: CASSLALAGEDTGELFF

V gene: TRBV13
J gene: TRBJ2-7
CDR3 protein: CASSLETSGRAYEQYF

V gene: TRBV10-3
J gene: TRBJ2-1
CDR3 protein: CAIVRGNEQFF

V gene: TRBV4-1
J gene: TRBJ2-7
CDR3 protein: CASSPGGGVHEQYF

V gene: TRBV7-6
J gene: TRBJ2-3
CDR3 protein: CASRGGVGSLRDTQYF

V gene: TRBV4-1
J gene: TRBJ2-6
CDR3 protein: CASSQEQGFGANVLTF

V gene: TRBV29-1
J gene: TRBJ2-7
CDR3 protein: CSVRKTQGYEQYF

V gene: TRBV11-2
J gene: TRBJ2-3
CDR3 protein: CASSFQLADTDTQYF

V gene: TRBV10-1
J gene: TRBJ1-2
CDR3 protein: CASAPWDNTNYGYTF

V gene: TRBV27
J gene: TRBJ1-1
CDR3 protein: CASSLLGARGPNTEAFF

V gene: TRBV15
J gene: TRBJ2-7
CDR3 protein: CATSRDRGHEQYF

V gene: TRBV15
J gene: TRBJ2-1
CDR3 protein: CATGTWKREGHYEQFF

V gene: TRBV29-1
J gene: TRBJ2-7
CDR3 protein: CSVYDTRTSGRALYEQYF

V gene: TRBV27
J gene: TRBJ2-6
CDR3 protein: CASTSDPTSGANVLTF

V gene: TRBV7-2
J gene: TRBJ2-7
CDR3 protein: CASSLVRGEYEQYF

V gene: TRBV14
J gene: TRBJ2-7
CDR3 protein: CASSLRGQGAELYEQYF

V gene: TRBV7-9
J gene: TRBJ1-5
CDR3 protein: CASSSEGSNQPQHF

V gene: TRBV9
J gene: TRBJ2-5
CDR3 protein: CASSEDTSQETQYF